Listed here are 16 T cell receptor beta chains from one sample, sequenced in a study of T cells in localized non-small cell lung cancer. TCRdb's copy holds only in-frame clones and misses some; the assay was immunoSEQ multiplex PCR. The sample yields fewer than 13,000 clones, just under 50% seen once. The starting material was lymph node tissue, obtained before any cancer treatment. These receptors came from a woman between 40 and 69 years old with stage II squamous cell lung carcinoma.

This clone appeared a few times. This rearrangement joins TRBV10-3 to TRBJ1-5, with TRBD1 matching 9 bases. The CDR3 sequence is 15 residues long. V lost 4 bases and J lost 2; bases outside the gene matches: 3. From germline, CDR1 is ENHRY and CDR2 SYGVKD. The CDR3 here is CAISGDRVGNQPQHF. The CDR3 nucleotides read TGTGCCATCAGTGGGGACAGGGTGGGCAATCAGCCCCAGCATTTT.

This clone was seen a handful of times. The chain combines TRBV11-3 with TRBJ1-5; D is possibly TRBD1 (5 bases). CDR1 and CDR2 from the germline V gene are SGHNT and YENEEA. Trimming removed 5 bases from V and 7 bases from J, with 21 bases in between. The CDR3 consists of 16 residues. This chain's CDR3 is CASSDPGRGPLQPQHF. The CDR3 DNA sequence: TGTGCCAGCAGCGATCCGGGACGGGGTCCTCTCCAGCCCCAGCATTTT.

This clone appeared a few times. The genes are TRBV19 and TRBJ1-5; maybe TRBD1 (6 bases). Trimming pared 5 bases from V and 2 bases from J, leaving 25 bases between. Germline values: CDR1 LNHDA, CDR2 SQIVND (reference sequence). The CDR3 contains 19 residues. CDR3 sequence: CASSPGAGSSPYGNQPQHF. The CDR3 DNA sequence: TGTGCCAGTAGTCCGGGGGCAGGTTCTTCCCCCTATGGCAATCAGCCCCAGCATTTT.

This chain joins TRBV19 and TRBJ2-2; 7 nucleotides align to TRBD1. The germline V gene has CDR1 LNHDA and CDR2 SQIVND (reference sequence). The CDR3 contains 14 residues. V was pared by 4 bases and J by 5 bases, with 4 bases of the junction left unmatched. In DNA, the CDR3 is TGTGCCAGTAGTACAGGGGGTTTGACCGGGGAGCTGTTTTTT. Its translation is CASSTGGLTGELFF.

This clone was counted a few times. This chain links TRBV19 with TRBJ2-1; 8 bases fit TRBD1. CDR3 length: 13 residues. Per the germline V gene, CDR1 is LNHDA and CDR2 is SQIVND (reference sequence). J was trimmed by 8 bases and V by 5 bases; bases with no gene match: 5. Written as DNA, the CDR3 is TGTGCCAGTAGTCCCGACAGGGGACATGAGCAGTTCTTC. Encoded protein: CASSPDRGHEQFF.

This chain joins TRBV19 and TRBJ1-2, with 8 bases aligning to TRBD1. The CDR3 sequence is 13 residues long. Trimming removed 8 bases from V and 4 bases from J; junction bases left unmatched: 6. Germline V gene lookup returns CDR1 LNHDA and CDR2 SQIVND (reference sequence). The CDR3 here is CASRQGLSYGYTF. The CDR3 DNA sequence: TGTGCCAGTCGACAGGGGTTGAGCTATGGCTACACCTTC.

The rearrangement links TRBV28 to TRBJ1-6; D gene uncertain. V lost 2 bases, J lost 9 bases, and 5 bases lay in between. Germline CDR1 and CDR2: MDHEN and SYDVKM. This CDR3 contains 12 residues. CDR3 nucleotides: TGTGCCAGCAGTTTAGACGGTTCACCCCTCCACTTT. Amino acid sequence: CASSLDGSPLHF.

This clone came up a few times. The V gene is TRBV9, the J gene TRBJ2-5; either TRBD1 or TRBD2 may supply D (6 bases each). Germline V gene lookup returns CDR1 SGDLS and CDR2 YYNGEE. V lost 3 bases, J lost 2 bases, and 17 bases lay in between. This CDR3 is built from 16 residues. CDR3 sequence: CASSGGRTVKQETQYF. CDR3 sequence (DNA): TGTGCCAGCAGCGGAGGGAGGACAGTGAAACAAGAGACCCAGTACTTC.

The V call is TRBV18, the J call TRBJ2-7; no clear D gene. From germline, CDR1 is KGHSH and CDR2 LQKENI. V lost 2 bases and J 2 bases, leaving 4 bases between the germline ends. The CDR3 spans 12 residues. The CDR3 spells CASSPTAYEQYF. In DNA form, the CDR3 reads TGTGCCAGCTCACCAACAGCCTACGAGCAGTACTTC.

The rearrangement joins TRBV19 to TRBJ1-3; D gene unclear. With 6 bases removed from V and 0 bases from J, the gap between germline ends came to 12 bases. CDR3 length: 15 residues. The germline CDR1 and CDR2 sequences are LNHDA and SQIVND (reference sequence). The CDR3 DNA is TGTGCCAGTAGCCGGACTGTCGGCTCTGGAAACACCATATATTTT. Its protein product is CASSRTVGSGNTIYF.

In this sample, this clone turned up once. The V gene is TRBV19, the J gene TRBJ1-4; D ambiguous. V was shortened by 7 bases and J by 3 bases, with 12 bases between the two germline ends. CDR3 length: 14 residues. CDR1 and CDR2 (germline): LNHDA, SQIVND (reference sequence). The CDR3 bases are TGTGCCAGTACTCTGTCCTTGGCTAATGAAAAACTGTTTTTT. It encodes CASTLSLANEKLFF.

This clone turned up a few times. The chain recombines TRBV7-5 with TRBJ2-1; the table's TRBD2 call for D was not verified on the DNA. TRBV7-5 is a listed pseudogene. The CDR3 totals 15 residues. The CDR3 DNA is TGTGCCAGCAGCTCCCTCCGGGAGTCCTACAATGAGCAGTTCTTC. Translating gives CASSSLRESYNEQFF.

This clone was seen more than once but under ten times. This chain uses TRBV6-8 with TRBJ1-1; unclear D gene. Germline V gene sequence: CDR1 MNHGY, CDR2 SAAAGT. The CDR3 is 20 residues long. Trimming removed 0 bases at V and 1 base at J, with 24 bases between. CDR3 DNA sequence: TGTGCCAGCAGTTACTCGATTTCTCCCACGAAACAGCGGGGGAACACTGAAGCTTTCTTT. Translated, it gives CASSYSISPTKQRGNTEAFF.

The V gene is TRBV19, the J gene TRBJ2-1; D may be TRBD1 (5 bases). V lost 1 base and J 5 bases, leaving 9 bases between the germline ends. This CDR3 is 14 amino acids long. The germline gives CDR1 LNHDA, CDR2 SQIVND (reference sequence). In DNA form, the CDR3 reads TGTGCCAGTAGTATAGGAAGGGGAAACAATGAGCAGTTCTTC. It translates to CASSIGRGNNEQFF.

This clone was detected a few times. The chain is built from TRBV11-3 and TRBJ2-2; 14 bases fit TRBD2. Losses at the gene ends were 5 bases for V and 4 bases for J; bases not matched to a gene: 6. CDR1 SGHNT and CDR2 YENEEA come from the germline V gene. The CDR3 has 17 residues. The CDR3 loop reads CASSPGTSGRGTGELFF. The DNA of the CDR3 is TGTGCCAGCAGCCCCGGGACTAGCGGGAGAGGCACCGGGGAGCTGTTTTTT.

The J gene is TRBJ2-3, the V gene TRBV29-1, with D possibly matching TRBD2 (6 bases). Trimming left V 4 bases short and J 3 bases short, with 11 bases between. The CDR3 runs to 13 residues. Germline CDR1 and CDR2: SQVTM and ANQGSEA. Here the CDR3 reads CSVAGDLTDTQYF. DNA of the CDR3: TGCAGCGTTGCGGGGGACCTGACAGATACGCAGTATTTT.